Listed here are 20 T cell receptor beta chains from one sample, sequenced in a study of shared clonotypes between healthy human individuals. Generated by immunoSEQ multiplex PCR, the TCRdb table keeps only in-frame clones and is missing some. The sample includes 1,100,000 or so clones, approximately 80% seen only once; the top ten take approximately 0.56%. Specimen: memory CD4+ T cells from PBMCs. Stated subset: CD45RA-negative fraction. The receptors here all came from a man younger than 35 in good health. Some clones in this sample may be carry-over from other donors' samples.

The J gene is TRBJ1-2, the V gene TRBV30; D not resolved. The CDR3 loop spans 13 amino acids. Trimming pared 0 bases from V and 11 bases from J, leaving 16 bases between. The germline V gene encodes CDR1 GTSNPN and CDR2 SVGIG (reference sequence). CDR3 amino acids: CAWSVSVWVRYTF. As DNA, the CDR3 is TGTGCCTGGAGTGTCAGCGTCTGGGTTAGGTACACCTTC.

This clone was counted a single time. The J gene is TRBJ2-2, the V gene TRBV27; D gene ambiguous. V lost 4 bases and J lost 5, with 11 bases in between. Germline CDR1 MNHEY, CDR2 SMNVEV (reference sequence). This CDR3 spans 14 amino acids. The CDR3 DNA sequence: TGTGCCAGCAGTTCCCCCCTCTCGACCGGGGAGCTGTTTTTT. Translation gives CASSSPLSTGELFF.

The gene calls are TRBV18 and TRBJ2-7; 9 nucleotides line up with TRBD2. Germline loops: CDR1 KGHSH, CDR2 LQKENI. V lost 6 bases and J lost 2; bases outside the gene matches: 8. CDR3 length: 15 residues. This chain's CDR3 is CASSLGLAPTYEQYF. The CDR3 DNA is TGTGCCAGCTCGCTCGGACTAGCGCCGACCTACGAGCAGTACTTC.

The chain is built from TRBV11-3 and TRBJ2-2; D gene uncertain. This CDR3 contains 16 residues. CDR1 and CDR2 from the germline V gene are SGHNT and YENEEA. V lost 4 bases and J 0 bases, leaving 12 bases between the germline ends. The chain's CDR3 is CASSSWSLANTGELFF. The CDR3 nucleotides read TGTGCCAGCAGCTCTTGGAGCCTAGCGAACACCGGGGAGCTGTTTTTT.

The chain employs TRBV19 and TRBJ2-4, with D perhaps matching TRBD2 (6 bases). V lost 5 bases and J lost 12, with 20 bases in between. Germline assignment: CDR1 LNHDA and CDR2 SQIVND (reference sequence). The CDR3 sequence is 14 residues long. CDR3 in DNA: TGTGCCAGTAGTGTCTCCCGTTCCCGGGACTGTCAGTACTTC. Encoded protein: CASSVSRSRDCQYF.

The CDR3 DNA sequence: TGTGCCAGTGAGTGGACAGGGGGGTACGAGCAGTACTTC. Its protein is CASEWTGGYEQYF. This rearrangement joins TRBV6-1 to TRBJ2-7, with 10 bases that match TRBD1. CDR1 and CDR2 (germline): MNHNS, SASEGT. The CDR3 has 13 residues. V shed 9 bases and J 4 bases; nucleotides not matched to a gene: 6.

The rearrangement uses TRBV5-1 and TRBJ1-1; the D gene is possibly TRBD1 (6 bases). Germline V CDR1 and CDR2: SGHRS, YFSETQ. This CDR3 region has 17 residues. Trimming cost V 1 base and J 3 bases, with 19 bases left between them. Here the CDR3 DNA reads TGCGCCAGCAGCTTGTCCCTTACAGGGAATGGATACACTGAAGCTTTCTTT. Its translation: CASSLSLTGNGYTEAFF.

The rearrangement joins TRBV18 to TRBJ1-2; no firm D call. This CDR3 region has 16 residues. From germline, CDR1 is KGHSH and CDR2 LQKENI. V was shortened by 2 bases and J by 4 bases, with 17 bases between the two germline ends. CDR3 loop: CASSPSSGSGTYGYTF. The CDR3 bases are TGTGCCAGCTCACCATCATCCGGTTCGGGAACCTATGGCTACACCTTC.

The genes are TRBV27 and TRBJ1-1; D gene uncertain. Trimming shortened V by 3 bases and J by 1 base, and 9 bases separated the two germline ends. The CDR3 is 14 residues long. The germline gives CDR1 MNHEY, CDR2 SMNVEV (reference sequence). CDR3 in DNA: TGTGCCAGCAGTTTTAGGTTTGGGAACACTGAAGCTTTCTTT. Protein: CASSFRFGNTEAFF.

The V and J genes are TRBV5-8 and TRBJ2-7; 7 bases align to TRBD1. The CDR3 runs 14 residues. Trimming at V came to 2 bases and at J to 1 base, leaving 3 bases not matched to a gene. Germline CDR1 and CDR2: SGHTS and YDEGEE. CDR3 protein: CASSFDRASYEQYF. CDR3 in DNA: TGTGCCAGCAGCTTCGACAGGGCGTCCTACGAGCAGTACTTC. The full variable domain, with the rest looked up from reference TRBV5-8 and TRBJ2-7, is EAGVTQSPTHLIKTRGQQATLRCSPISGHTSVYWYQQALGLGLQFLLWYDEGEERNRGNFPPRFSGRQFPNYSSELNVNALELEDSALYLCASSFDRASYEQYFGPGTRLTVT.

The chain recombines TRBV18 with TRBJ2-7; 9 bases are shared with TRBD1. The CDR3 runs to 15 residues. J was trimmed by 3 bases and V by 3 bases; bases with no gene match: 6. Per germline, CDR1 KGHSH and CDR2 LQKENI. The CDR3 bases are TGTGCCAGCTCACCTGGGACAGGGAACAACTACGAGCAGTACTTC. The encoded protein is CASSPGTGNNYEQYF.

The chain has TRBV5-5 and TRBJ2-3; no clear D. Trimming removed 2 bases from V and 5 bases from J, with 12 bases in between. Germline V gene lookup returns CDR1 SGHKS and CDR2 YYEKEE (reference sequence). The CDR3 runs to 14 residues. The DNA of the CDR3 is TGTGCCAGCAGCTTTCAATCCATAGGAGATACGCAGTATTTT. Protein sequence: CASSFQSIGDTQYF.

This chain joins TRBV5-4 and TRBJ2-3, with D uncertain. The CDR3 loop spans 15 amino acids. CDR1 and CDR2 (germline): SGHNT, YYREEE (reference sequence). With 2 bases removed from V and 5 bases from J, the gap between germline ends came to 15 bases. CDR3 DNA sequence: TGTGCCAGCAGCTTCCCGACCCCTCCGGAAGATACGCAGTATTTT. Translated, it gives CASSFPTPPEDTQYF.

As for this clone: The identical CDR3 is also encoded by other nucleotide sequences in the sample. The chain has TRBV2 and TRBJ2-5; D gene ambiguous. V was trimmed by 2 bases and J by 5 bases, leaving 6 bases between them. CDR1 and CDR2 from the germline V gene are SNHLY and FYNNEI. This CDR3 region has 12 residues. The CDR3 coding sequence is TGTGCCAGCAGTGAAAGGCGGGAGACCCAGTACTTC. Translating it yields CASSERRETQYF.

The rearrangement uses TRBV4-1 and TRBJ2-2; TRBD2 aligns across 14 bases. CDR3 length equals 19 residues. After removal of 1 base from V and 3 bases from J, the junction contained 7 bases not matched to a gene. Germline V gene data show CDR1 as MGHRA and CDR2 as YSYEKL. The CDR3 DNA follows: TGCGCCAGCAGCCAAGGACTAGCGGGAGGGATCGGGGACACCGGGGAGCTGTTTTTT. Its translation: CASSQGLAGGIGDTGELFF.

This CDR3 reads CASSPLRAGELFF. The CDR3 DNA follows: TGTGCCAGCAGCCCGTTGAGGGCCGGGGAGCTGTTTTTT. The chain combines TRBV11-2 with TRBJ2-2, with D possibly TRBD2 on 5 matching bases. CDR1 SGHAT and CDR2 FQNNGV come from the germline V gene. The CDR3 spans 13 residues. V lost 5 bases and J lost 6, with 10 bases in between.

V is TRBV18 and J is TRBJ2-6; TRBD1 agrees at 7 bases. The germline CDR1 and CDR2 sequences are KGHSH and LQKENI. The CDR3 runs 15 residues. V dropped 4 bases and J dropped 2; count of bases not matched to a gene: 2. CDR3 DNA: TGTGCCAGCTCACTCCAGGGGGCTGGGGCCAACGTCCTGACTTTC. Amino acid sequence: CASSLQGAGANVLTF.

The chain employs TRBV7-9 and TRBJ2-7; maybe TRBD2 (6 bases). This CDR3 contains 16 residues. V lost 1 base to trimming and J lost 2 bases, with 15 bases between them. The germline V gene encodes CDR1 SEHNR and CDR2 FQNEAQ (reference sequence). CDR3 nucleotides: TGTGCCAGCAGCTTAGTTTACGGGGGATCCACCTACGAGCAGTACTTC. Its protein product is CASSLVYGGSTYEQYF. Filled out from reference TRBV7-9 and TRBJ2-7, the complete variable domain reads DTGVSQNPRHKITKRGQNVTFRCDPISEHNRLYWYRQTLGQGPEFLTYFQNEAQLEKSRLLSDRFSAERPKGSFSTLEIQRTEQGDSAMYLCASSLVYGGSTYEQYFGPGTRLTVT.

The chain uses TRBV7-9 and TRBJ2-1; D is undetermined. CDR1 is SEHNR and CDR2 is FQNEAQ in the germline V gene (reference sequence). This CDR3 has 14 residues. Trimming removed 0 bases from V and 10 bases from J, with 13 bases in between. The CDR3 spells CASSLAGGMLEQFF. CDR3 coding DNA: TGTGCCAGCAGCTTAGCAGGTGGGATGCTCGAGCAGTTCTTC.

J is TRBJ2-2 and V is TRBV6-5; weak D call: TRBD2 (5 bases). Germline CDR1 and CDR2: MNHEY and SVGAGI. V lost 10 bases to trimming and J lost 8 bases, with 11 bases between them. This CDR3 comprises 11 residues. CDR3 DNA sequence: TGTGCCACCGCCAGGAGGGGGGAGCTGTTTTTT. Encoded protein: CATARRGELFF.